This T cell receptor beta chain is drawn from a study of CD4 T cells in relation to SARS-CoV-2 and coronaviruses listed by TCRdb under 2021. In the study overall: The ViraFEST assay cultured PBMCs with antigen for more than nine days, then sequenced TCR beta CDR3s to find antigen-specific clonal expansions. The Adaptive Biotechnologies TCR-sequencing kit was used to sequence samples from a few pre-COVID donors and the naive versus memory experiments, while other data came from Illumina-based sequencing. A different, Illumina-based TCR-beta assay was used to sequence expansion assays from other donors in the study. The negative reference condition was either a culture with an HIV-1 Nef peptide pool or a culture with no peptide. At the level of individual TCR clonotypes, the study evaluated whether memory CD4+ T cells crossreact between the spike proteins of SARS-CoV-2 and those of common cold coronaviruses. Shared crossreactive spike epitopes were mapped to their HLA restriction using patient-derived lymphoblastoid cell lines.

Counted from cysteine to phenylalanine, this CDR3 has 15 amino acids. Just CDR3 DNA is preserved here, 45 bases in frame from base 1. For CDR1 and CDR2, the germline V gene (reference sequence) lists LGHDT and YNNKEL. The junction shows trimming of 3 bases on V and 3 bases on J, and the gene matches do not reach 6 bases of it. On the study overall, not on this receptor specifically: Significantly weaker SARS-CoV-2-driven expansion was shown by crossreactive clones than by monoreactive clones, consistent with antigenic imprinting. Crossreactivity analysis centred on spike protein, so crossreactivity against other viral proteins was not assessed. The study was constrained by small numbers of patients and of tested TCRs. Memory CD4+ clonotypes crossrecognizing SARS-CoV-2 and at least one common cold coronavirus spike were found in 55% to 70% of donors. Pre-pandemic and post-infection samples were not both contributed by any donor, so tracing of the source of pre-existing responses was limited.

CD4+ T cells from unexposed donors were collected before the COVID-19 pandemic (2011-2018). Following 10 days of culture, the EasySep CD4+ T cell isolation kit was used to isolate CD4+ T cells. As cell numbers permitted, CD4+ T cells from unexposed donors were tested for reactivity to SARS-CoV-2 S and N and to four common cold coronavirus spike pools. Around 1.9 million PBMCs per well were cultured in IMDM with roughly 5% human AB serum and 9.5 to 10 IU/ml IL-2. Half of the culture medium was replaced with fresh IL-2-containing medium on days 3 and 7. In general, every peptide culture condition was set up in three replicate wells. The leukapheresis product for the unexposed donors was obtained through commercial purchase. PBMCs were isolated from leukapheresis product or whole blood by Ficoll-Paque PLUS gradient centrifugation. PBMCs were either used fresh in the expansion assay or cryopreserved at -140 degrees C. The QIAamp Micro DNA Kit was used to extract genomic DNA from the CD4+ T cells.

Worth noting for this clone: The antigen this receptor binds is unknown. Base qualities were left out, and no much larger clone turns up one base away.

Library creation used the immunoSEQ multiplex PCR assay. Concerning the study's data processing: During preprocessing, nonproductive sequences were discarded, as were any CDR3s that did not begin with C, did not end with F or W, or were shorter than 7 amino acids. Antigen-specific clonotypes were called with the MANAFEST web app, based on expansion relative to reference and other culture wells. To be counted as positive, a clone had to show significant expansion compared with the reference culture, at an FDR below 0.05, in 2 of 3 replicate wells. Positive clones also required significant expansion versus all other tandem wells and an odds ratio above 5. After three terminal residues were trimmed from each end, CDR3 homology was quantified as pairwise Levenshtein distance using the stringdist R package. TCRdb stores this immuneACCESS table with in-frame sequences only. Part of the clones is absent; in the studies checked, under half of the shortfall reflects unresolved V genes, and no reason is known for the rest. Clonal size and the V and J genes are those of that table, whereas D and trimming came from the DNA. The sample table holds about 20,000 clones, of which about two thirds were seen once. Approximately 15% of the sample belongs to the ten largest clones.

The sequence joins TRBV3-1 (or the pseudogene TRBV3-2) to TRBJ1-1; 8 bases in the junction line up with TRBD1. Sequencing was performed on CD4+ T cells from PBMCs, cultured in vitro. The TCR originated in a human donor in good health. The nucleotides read TGTGCCAGCAGCCAGTCCCAGGGGGCATACACTGAAGCTTTCTTT. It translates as CASSQSQGAYTEAFF.